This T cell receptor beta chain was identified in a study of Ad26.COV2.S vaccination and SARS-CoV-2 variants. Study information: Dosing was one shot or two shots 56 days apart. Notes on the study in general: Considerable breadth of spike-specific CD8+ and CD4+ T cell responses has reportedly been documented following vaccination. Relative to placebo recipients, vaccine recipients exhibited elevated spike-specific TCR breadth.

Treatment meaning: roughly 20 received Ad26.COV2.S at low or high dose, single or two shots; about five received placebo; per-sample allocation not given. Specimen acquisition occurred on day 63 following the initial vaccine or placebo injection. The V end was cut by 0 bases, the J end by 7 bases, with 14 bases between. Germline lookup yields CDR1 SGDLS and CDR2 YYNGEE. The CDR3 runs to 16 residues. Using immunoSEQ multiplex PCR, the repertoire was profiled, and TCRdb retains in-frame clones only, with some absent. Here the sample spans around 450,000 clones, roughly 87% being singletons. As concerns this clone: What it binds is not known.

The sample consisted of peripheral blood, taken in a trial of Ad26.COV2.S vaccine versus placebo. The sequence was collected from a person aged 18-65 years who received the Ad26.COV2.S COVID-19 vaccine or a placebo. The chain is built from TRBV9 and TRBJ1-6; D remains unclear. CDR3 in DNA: TGTGCCAGCAGCGTAGGGTCCCAATCAGAAAATTCACCCCTCCACTTT. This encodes CASSVGSQSENSPLHF.